Here is one T cell receptor beta chain with its context. No cognate antigen has been identified for it. One base away there is no much larger clone; base qualities are not given. These data belong to a study of identical twins' blood T cells (dated by TCRdb to about 2013). Concerning the study at large: Approximately 52 million Illumina reads were obtained across approximately 12 libraries, comprising six alpha-chain and six beta-chain libraries. To assess how genetics influences repertoire formation, the study used next-generation sequencing to compare the TCR alpha and beta chain repertoires of three pairs of monozygous twins. General study outcomes and caveats: Among the most abundant TCRbeta clonotypes, more CDR3 sequences were shared by each donor with her twin than with unrelated donors. The number of shared CDR3 clonotypes between two donors was mainly determined by the product of their cloneset sizes, and twins did not clearly deviate from this trend. Twin pairs were reported to be markedly more alike in V gene usage than unrelated donors were, even when looking at non-selected out-of-frame TCRbeta clonotypes. Because the twins were reared together, environmental influences could not be ruled out as the explanation for twin similarity. The study stated that the proposed role of the TCRalpha J segment in MHC recognition during thymic selection needs to be validated by independent studies.

Donors were six healthy women forming three monozygous twin pairs. All three twin pairs had been reared together and were thought likely to have met the same infectious agents and vaccines. RNA was isolated from peripheral blood mononuclear cells and used to prepare TCR cDNA libraries. The library came from 5' RACE. Sequencing was performed on an Illumina Genome Analyzer IIx. RNA-based TCR cDNA libraries were prepared by a previously described protocol with several modifications. To prevent cross-contamination, barcodes specific to each sample were added to both ends of every TCR cDNA library during cDNA synthesis and amplification. The authors' analysis ran thus. Each individual had between about 95,000 and nearly 550,000 identified clonotypes, and each library contained roughly 2.2 to 4 million CDR3-containing reads. Reads with improper barcode index combinations were discarded, and clonesets were then built for each library with the MiTCR software. MiTCR filtered or rescued low-quality reads and corrected PCR and sequencing errors when assembling CDR3 clonotypes. Artificial out-of-frame clonotypes were removed by being mapped to in-frame sequences, with one indel in the CDR3 allowed. V and J gene usage similarity between donors was measured as Jensen-Shannon divergence divided by mean entropy. The raw public reads went through TCRdb reprocessing: fastp at Q25, MiXCR clone calling, in-frame beta chains kept. Each entry merges the rows of one CDR3 protein and shows their most common DNA and genes. What appears here as the V and J calls and clone size reflects TCRdb's work, not the paper's. Here the sample has 350,000 to 450,000 distinct CDR3 sequences; roughly 28% occur a single time. Of the sample, 5.5% to 6.5% is held by the ten largest clones.

Looking up the germline V gene (reference sequence) yields CDR1 SEHNR and CDR2 FQNEAQ. The V and J ends are trimmed by 7 bases and 9 bases, leaving 15 bases between them. The CDR3 goes from the cysteine to the phenylalanine over 13 residues. Only CDR3 DNA remains: 39 bases, in frame from the first base. The sequencing input was PBMCs. The sequence derives from a woman aged 18 to 49 in good health. The sequence is built from TRBV7-9 and TRBJ2-2; perhaps TRBD2 is the D gene, with 5 bases matching. The CDR3 amino acid sequence is: CASTGSKGRELFF. The DNA reads TGTGCCAGCACGGGGAGCAAAGGCCGGGAGCTGTTTTTT.